This note documents a single TCR beta chain sequence. This clonotype showed up just a few times. This receptor's antigen is unknown. No base-level quality is on record; no much larger clone is a single base apart. Ficoll-Paque density gradient centrifugation was used to isolate PBMCs. These data come from a study of T-cell memory formation after mild COVID-19 (dated by TCRdb to the early 2020s). The study in broad terms: TCR sequence clusters from the two donors were largely donor specific. The cohort comprised two young, previously healthy adult volunteers, one female and one male. In a couple of donors, T-cell clones that expanded and contracted after mild COVID-19 were followed by sequencing TCRalpha and TCRbeta repertoires longitudinally.

What the authors observed across the whole study: SARS-CoV-2 specificity was not confirmed for the second-wave clones peaking on day 37. Some responding clones were detected in pre-infection memory, which suggested that pre-existing cross-reactive memory T cells had joined the SARS-CoV-2 response. The study included only a couple of mild cases, and larger cohorts that include severe cases with pre-infection samples were judged to be necessary. Contracting CD4+ clones were located mainly in the CM and EM memory subsets, whereas CD8+ clones were found to be enriched in EMRA. Clones contracting from day 15 to 85 had balanced CD4/CD8 phenotypes, while a second wave expanding from day 15 to 37 was biased towards CD4+.

For sequencing, an Illumina NovaSeq 6000 was employed. TCRalpha and TCRbeta cDNA libraries were built by 5'RACE with constant-segment primers, adding sample barcodes and unique molecular identifiers. Trizol reagent was used to extract RNA from every sample. Libraries were amplified in two PCR steps, with a second sample barcode and Illumina TruSeq adapters added in the second step. Libraries were sequenced on an Illumina NovaSeq with 2 x 150 bp paired-end reads. The published analysis was carried out like this. Demultiplexing of reads and collapsing into UMI-guided consensus sequences were performed with migec v1.2.7. With mixcr v2.1.11, UMI consensuses were aligned to TRA and TRB V and J templates and assembled into clonotypes. Expanded or contracted clonotypes were those called significant by both edgeR and NoisET, with noise models trained on biological replicates. edgeR calls used a false discovery rate-adjusted p below 0.01 and a log2 fold-change threshold of 1. As an exploratory analysis of dynamics, PCA with hierarchical clustering was applied to max-normalized trajectories of the 1000 most abundant clonotypes. The CD4 or CD8 phenotype of responding clones was assigned using the separately sequenced CD4+ and CD8+ repertoires. Starting from the raw public reads, TCRdb applied fastp trimming at Q25, assembled clones with MiXCR and retained in-frame beta chains. Every distinct CDR3 protein forms one entry, paired with its most common genes and DNA. The V and J calls shown here were made by TCRdb, not taken from the authors' results. For this sample the table gives some 600,000 distinct CDR3 sequences, of which 15% to 20% were detected only once. The ten biggest clones cover about 8.1% of the sample.

The V end gives up 2 bases and the J end 0 bases, leaving 3 bases in the junction not matched to a gene. As encoded in the germline V gene, CDR1 is MNHEY while CDR2 is SVGAGI. From the cysteine through the phenylalanine, the CDR3 covers 16 amino acids. Left in the record is the CDR3 DNA by itself, 48 bases read in frame from the first base. The receptor was isolated from an adult woman who had mild COVID-19 (a few samples of this study predate the infection). The sample titles of this study are shuffled in the database, so cell type and time point are left out; the donor was told from shared clones. Rearrangement joined TRBV6-5 to TRBJ2-3; 9 middle bases align to TRBD2. Sequenced sample: PBMCs or a T cell subset sorted from them (not recorded which). The nucleotide sequence reads as follows: TGTGCCAGCAGTTACAGCGGGGGGCTTAGCACAGATACGCAGTATTTT. This encodes CASSYSGGLSTDTQYF.